This entry lists 15 T cell receptor beta chains sequenced from one sample in a study of blood T cell repertoires in COVID-19. Generated by immunoSEQ multiplex PCR, the TCRdb table keeps only in-frame clones and is missing some. This sample carries a few hundred thousand clones, more than 85% of them seen once, and the ten largest clones take approximately 3.7%. The sample was PBMCs or T cells enriched from blood (not recorded which). All receptors derive from a woman aged 25-40 years who had recovered from COVID-19.

This rearrangement joins TRBV24-1 to TRBJ2-5; TRBD1 might be the D (7 bases). V dropped 3 bases and J dropped 7 bases, with 20 bases sitting between them. This CDR3 has 16 residues. CDR1 and CDR2 from the germline V gene are KGHDR and SFDVKD. CDR3 residues: CATSDGTASAPGTQYF. The CDR3 DNA is TGTGCCACCAGTGATGGGACAGCTAGCGCGCCCGGGACCCAGTACTTC.

The genes are TRBV28 and TRBJ1-5; TRBD1 matches 7 bases. The CDR3 is 16 amino acids. Germline V gives CDR1 MDHEN, CDR2 SYDVKM. Germline trimming cut 6 bases from V and 1 base from J; bases unmatched to any gene: 9. The CDR3 nucleotides are TGTGCCAGCAGCCTAGTCTGGGGACAGAGCAATCAGCCCCAGCATTTT. This codes for CASSLVWGQSNQPQHF.

This sequence joins TRBV5-4 and TRBJ1-1, with 9 bases matching TRBD1. This CDR3 comprises 14 residues. Germline lookup yields CDR1 SGHNT and CDR2 YYREEE (reference sequence). V was pared by 2 bases and J by 4 bases, with 3 bases of the junction left unmatched. For the CDR3, the DNA is TGTGCCAGCAGCTTTGGGACAGGGAGCACTGAAGCTTTCTTT. Residues: CASSFGTGSTEAFF.

The V gene is TRBV19, the J gene TRBJ2-5; 9 nucleotides line up with TRBD1. The germline CDR1 and CDR2 sequences are LNHDA and SQIVND (reference sequence). Trimming removed 4 bases from V and 3 bases from J; junction bases left unmatched: 9. The CDR3 contains 16 residues. The CDR3 protein is CASSTRTGVGEETQYF. CDR3 coding DNA: TGTGCCAGTAGTACCAGGACAGGGGTTGGCGAAGAGACCCAGTACTTC.

The CDR3 sequence: CASSLGAGGHEQYF. DNA for the CDR3: TGTGCCAGCAGCTTAGGGGCGGGAGGCCACGAGCAGTACTTC. The chain employs TRBV11-3 and TRBJ2-7; 8 nucleotides match TRBD2. J lost 5 bases, V lost 1 base, and 4 bases had no gene match. Germline assignment: CDR1 SGHNT and CDR2 YENEEA. This CDR3 has 14 residues.

The rearrangement links TRBV28 to TRBJ1-1; D uncertain. The germline V gene encodes CDR1 MDHEN and CDR2 SYDVKM. The CDR3 has 14 amino acids. Trimming shortened V by 3 bases and J by 1 base, and 9 bases separated the two germline ends. CDR3 nucleotides: TGTGCCAGCAGTTTGGAGTGGCAGAACACTGAAGCTTTCTTT. It is translated as CASSLEWQNTEAFF.

This chain's CDR3 is CASSLDGQGAWGELFF. As DNA, the CDR3 is TGTGCCAGCAGCTTGGACGGACAGGGGGCATGGGGGGAGCTGTTTTTT. V usage is TRBV5-4 and J usage is TRBJ2-2; 11 positions match TRBD1. The V segment lost 0 bases and the J segment 8 bases; nucleotides outside the gene matches: 6. Germline V gene sequence: CDR1 SGHNT, CDR2 YYREEE (reference sequence). The CDR3 consists of 16 residues.

CDR3 coding DNA: TGTGCCACTAGGGGGTTGGGGAGCAATCAGCCCCAGCATTTT. The encoded protein is CATRGLGSNQPQHF. The rearrangement joins TRBV28 to TRBJ1-5; tentatively, D is TRBD1 (6 bases). V was shortened by 10 bases and J by 1 base, with 14 bases between the two germline ends. This CDR3 has 14 amino acids. Per germline, CDR1 MDHEN and CDR2 SYDVKM.

The V gene is TRBV5-4, the J gene TRBJ1-1, with D possibly matching TRBD1 (5 bases). Germline V CDR1 and CDR2: SGHNT, YYREEE (reference sequence). The CDR3 contains 14 residues. V gave up 4 bases and J gave up 0 bases, with 10 bases separating them. The CDR3 coding sequence is TGTGCCAGCAGCCCGGGACTCTTGAACACTGAAGCTTTCTTT. Residues: CASSPGLLNTEAFF.

J is TRBJ1-2 and V is TRBV19; D is unclear. CDR1 is LNHDA and CDR2 is SQIVND in the germline V gene (reference sequence). This CDR3 contains 12 residues. The V end was cut by 6 bases, the J end by 4 bases, with 9 bases between. The DNA of the CDR3 is TGTGCCAGTAGGGGGAGGTCCTATGGCTACACCTTC. Protein product: CASRGRSYGYTF.

There are a few counts of this clone. Here the CDR3 reads CASSQDPGHTYNEQFF. Here the CDR3 DNA reads TGTGCCAGCAGCCAAGATCCAGGACACACCTACAATGAGCAGTTCTTC. The chain is built from TRBV4-2 and TRBJ2-1, with D perhaps matching TRBD1 (5 bases). Per the germline V gene, CDR1 is LGHNA and CDR2 is YNFKEQ. The CDR3 is 16 amino acids. Trimming stripped 0 bases from V and 2 bases from J, with 11 bases between.

This chain connects TRBV7-9 to TRBJ2-7; D might be TRBD2 (7 bases). Germline CDR1 SEHNR, CDR2 FQNEAQ (reference sequence). The ends were cut back, 7 bases at V and 2 bases at J, with 18 bases in the middle. The CDR3 has 15 residues. Written as DNA, the CDR3 is TGTGCCAGCACCTACAGGGAAGCGGGGACCTACGAGCAGTACTTC. It encodes CASTYREAGTYEQYF.

This clone was found once. This chain joins TRBV10-3 and TRBJ1-1, with D perhaps matching TRBD1 (5 bases). V lost 6 bases and J 2 bases, leaving 25 bases between the germline ends. There are 18 residues in the CDR3. Looked up from germline, CDR1 is ENHRY and CDR2 is SYGVKD. For the CDR3, the DNA is TGTGCCATCAGGAAAGGGGACTCGGGGCCGAGGCATAACACTGAAGCTTTCTTT. Its translation is CAIRKGDSGPRHNTEAFF.

In this sample, this clone turned up a few times. V and J are TRBV28 and TRBJ1-4; D is unclear. Germline lookup yields CDR1 MDHEN and CDR2 SYDVKM. This CDR3 has 14 residues. V was shortened by 6 bases and J by 0 bases, with 8 bases between the two germline ends. CDR3: CASRSTSTNEKLFF. The CDR3 bases are TGTGCCAGCAGGTCGACATCAACTAATGAAAAACTGTTTTTT.

This clone showed up many times. Other DNA sequences in the same sample also yield this CDR3. The V and J genes are TRBV30 and TRBJ2-1; 8 bases match TRBD2. Germline CDR1 and CDR2: GTSNPN and SVGIG (reference sequence). Germline trimming cut 0 bases from V and 10 bases from J; bases unmatched to any gene: 5. The CDR3 contains 13 residues. CDR3 in amino acids: CAWSVAGVSEQFF. CDR3 DNA sequence: TGTGCCTGGAGTGTAGCGGGAGTATCGGAGCAGTTCTTC.